This TCR beta chain was sequenced in a study of cytomegalovirus exposure and HLA in healthy donors. Overall study findings and caveats: A later analysis revealed that TCR association rates differed between HLA loci, peaking at DRB1 and bottoming out at HLA-C.

Researchers ran the PCR with 60 Vbeta and 13 Jbeta primers. Here immunoSEQ multiplex PCR was the method, and the copy in TCRdb shows in-frame clones only, minus some. The repertoire consists of approximately 120,000 clones, with around four fifths occurring once and the leading ten covering roughly 8%. V lost 7 bases, J lost 4 bases, and 6 bases stayed unmatched. The CDR3 is made up of 14 amino acids. CDR1 and CDR2 from the germline V gene are MDHEN and SYDVKM. This clone has just one count. Its antigen is not identified. The source of this sequence is a woman between 45 and 65 years old in good health and CMV-seropositive. This chain joins TRBV28 and TRBJ2-3; 9 bases agree with TRBD1. Sequenced sample: PBMCs. The CDR3 coding sequence is TGTGCCAGCAACGACAGGGGGAAGTCAGATACGCAGTATTTT. Protein product: CASNDRGKSDTQYF.